A single sample is the source of the 4 T cell receptor beta chains below, sequenced in a study of human T cells and chemical hapten exposure. TCRdb analysed the RACE reads with MiXCR anew, one entry per CDR3 protein. The data show around 330,000 distinct CDR3 sequences, around 5% seen once. Time point reported: pre-sensitization, week 0. Treatment of the sample: therapeutic diphenylcyclopropenone sensitization with weekly scalp DPC. Specimen: whole blood, collected in connection with sensitization to the hapten diphenylcyclopropenone (DPC). These receptors originate from a woman between 18 and 29 years old with alopecia areata. Some clones in this sample may be carry-over from other donors' samples.

This clonotype was seen many times. The genes are TRBV12-3 or TRBV12-4 and TRBJ1-1, with D hard to call. Deletions cut 0 bases from V and 6 bases from J, with 17 bases between. The CDR3 runs to 16 residues. The CDR3 here is CASSLASPASGAEAFF. In nucleotides, the CDR3 is TGTGCCAGCAGTTTAGCGTCTCCCGCCTCAGGAGCTGAAGCTTTCTTT.

This clonotype was observed many times. The chain has TRBV7-6 and TRBJ1-6; tentative D call: TRBD1 (5 bases). V lost 4 bases, J lost 3 bases, and 10 bases lay in between. The CDR3 contains 15 residues. CDR1 is SGHVS and CDR2 is FNYEAQ in the germline V gene. Here the CDR3 reads CASSSDSYYNSPLHF. The DNA for the CDR3 is TGTGCCAGCAGCTCTGACAGTTACTATAATTCACCCCTCCACTTT.

The chain employs TRBV12-3 or TRBV12-4 and TRBJ2-4; D tentatively reads TRBD1 or TRBD2 (6 bases each). The CDR3 is made up of 19 amino acids. V shed 3 bases and J shed 0 bases, with 21 bases lying between them. The CDR3 region is CASSFGGRGLALAKNIQYF. The CDR3 nucleotides read TGTGCCAGCAGTTTTGGGGGGCGCGGCCTAGCTCTAGCCAAAAACATTCAGTACTTC.

This clonotype was observed many times. J is TRBJ2-5 and V is TRBV10-3; 8 bases agree with TRBD1. CDR1 and CDR2 (germline): ENHRY, SYGVKD. The length of the CDR3 is 17 residues. The V segment lost 0 bases and the J segment 3 bases; nucleotides outside the gene matches: 9. CDR3 nucleotides: TGTGCCATCAGTGAGTCACCCGGGACAGGATTTGAAGAGACCCAGTACTTC. It is translated as CAISESPGTGFEETQYF.